This T cell receptor beta chain was observed in a study of T cells in Graves' hyperthyroidism and ophthalmopathy. At the level of the study: Any treatment followed the collection of peripheral blood at initial diagnosis. General study points: Ophthalmopathy was model-predicted a median around 6.1 months pre-onset.

Hyperthyroidism was newly diagnosed in patients aged 18 to 65 (duration under 2 months). Diagnosis relied on clinical symptoms, serum thyroxine and TRAb, thyroid ultrasound and orbital computed tomography. The germline V and J ends were trimmed by 0 bases and 4 bases, with 9 bases remaining between them. The CDR3 totals 14 residues. Germline CDR1 and CDR2: GTSNPN and SVGIG (reference sequence). There were TCR beta CDR3 regions amplified from RNA transcripts. The HTBI primer set was used in a first-round RT-PCR of the TCR CDR3. TCRdb independently ran MiXCR on the multiplex PCR reads; one entry per CDR3 protein. The sample contains approximately 210,000 distinct CDR3 sequences, under 20% of which appear only once. This clonotype was seen ten or more times. Its matching antigen is unknown.

The TCR originated in a man aged 50-59 years with Graves' hyperthyroidism. V usage is TRBV30 and J usage is TRBJ1-4; D ambiguous. The sample taken for sequencing was blood. CDR3 nucleotide sequence: TGTGCCTGGAGTGTGGGAGGATATAATGAAAAACTGTTTTTT. Its translation is CAWSVGGYNEKLFF.